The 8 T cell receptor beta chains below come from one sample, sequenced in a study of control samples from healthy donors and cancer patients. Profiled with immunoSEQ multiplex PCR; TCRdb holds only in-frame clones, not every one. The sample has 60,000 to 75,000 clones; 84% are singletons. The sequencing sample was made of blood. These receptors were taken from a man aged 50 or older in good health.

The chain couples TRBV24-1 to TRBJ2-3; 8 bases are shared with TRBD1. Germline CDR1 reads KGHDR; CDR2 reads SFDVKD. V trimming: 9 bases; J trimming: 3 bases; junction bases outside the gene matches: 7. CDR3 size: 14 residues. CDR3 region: CATWTGMSTDTQYF. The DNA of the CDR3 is TGTGCCACCTGGACAGGGATGAGTACAGATACGCAGTATTTT.

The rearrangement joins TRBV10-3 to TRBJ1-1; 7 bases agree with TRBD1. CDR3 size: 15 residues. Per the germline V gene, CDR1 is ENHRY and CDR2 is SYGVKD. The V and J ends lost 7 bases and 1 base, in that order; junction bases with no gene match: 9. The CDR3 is CAIKNSGTENTEAFF. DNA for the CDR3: TGTGCCATCAAAAATAGCGGGACAGAGAACACTGAAGCTTTCTTT.

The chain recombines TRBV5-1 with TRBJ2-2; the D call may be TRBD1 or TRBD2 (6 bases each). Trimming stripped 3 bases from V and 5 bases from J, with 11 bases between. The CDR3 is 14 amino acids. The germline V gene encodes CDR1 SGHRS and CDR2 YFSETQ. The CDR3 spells CASSSTGATGELFF. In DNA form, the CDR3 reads TGCGCCAGCAGCTCTACGGGGGCGACCGGGGAGCTGTTTTTT.

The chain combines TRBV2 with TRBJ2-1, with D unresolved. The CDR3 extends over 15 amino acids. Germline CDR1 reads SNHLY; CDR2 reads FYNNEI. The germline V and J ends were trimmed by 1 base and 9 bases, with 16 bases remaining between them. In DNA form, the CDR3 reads TGTGCCAGCAGTGAAGTGACATCCCTTTATGGTGAGCAGTTCTTC. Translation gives CASSEVTSLYGEQFF. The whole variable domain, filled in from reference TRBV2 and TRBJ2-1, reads EPEVTQTPSHQVTQMGQEVILRCVPISNHLYFYWYRQILGQKVEFLVSFYNNEISEKSEIFDDQFSVERPDGSNFTLKIRSTKLEDSAMYFCASSEVTSLYGEQFFGPGTRLTVL.

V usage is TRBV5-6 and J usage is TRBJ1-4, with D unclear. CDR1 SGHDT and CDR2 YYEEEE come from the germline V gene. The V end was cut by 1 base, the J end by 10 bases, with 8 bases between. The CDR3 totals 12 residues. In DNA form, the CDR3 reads TGTGCCAGCAGCTTGTATCGAGGAAAACTGTTTTTT. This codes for CASSLYRGKLFF.

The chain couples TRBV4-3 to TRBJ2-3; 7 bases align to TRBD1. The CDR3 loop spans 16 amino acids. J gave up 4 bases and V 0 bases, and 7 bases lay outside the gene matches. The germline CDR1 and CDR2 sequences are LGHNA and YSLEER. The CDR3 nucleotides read TGCGCCAGCAGCCAAGAAGACAGGGTAGTGGCAGATACGCAGTATTTT. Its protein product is CASSQEDRVVADTQYF.

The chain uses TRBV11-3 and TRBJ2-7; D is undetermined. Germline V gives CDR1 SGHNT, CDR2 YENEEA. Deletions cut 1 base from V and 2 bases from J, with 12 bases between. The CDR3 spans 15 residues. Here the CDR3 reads CASSLVGGTTYEQYF. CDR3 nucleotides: TGTGCCAGCAGCTTAGTGGGCGGTACGACCTACGAGCAGTACTTC.

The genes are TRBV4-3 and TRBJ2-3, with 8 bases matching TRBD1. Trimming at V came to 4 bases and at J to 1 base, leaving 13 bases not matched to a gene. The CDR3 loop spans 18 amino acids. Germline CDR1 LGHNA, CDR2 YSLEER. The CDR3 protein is CASSLRWGQDGGTDTQYF. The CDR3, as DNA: TGCGCCAGCAGCCTCCGATGGGGACAGGACGGGGGCACAGATACGCAGTATTTT.